This TCR beta chain was identified in a study of Graves' ophthalmopathy and Graves' hyperthyroidism. In the case of this clonotype: Its antigen is not known.

The PBMCs originated from around 11 ml of fresh peripheral blood. The CDR3 spans 13 residues. The germline V gene has CDR1 LNHNV and CDR2 YYDKDF (reference sequence). V dropped 8 bases and J dropped 3 bases, with 13 bases sitting between them. Amplification from RNA transcripts yielded the TCR beta CDR3 regions. RT-PCR was first run with HTBI primers, then multiplex PCR in a second round. TCRdb re-analysed the multiplex PCR reads in MiXCR, keeping a single row per CDR3 protein. There are about 660,000 distinct CDR3 sequences in the sample; over 40% occur only once, and around 3% lies in the top ten. The study's findings and limits: The model reached 55% to 71% sensitivity and roughly 76% specificity for predicting ophthalmopathy progression.

Specimen: peripheral blood. This receptor was obtained from an adult man with Graves' ophthalmopathy. V is TRBV15 and J is TRBJ1-1; no definite D call. The CDR3 protein is CATGPGLDTEAFF. The CDR3 nucleotides are TGTGCCACCGGACCCGGGCTCGACACTGAAGCTTTCTTT.